This T cell receptor (beta chain) was obtained from a study of T cell responses to AZD1222 COVID-19 vaccine. Study summary: Second-dose recipients at about 4 or about 12 weeks were treated as one pooled group. Notes on the study in general: Donors were largely white British and mainly female; clonal diversity was possibly underestimated. Distributed over spike, vaccine-associated CD4 TCRs predominated at 160-218 and 743-854.

TCRdb's copy holds only in-frame clones and misses some; the assay was immunoSEQ multiplex PCR. This table has 80,000 to 100,000 clones, 88% appearing once. A note on this clone: Its antigen is undetermined.

Per the germline V gene, CDR1 is SEHNR and CDR2 is FQNEAQ (reference sequence). The CDR3 runs to 13 residues. Trimming took 0 bases from V and 10 from J, leaving 9 bases between them. The chain is built from TRBV7-9 and TRBJ1-4; D not certain. This sample comprised peripheral blood, obtained on day 0 of AZD1222 vaccination. The receptor comes from an adult in good health. DNA for the CDR3: TGTGCCAGCAGCTTAGCGGCTACACGAAAACTGTTTTTT. Residues: CASSLAATRKLFF. The whole variable domain, filled in from reference TRBV7-9 and TRBJ1-4, reads DTGVSQNPRHKITKRGQNVTFRCDPISEHNRLYWYRQTLGQGPEFLTYFQNEAQLEKSRLLSDRFSAERPKGSFSTLEIQRTEQGDSAMYLCASSLAATRKLFFGSGTQLSVL.